This paragraph reports one T cell receptor (beta chain). Antigen specificity is unknown. The sample originates from a study of T cells after yellow fever vaccination. Study conclusions and caveats: Most primary-vaccination clones reappeared after the booster (more than 95% CD4, about 87% CD8). Among all clonotypes, a small share was observed in both CD4 and CD8 compartments. Although the secondary response was weaker, it peaked faster, at day 5 versus 15.

TCRdb passed the 5' RACE reads through MiXCR, listing each CDR3 protein once. The sample has some 150,000 distinct CDR3 sequences, roughly 11% seen once. Trimming removed 1 base from V and 11 bases from J, with 17 bases in between. Germline CDR1 reads LGHNA; CDR2 reads YSLEER. This CDR3 comprises 15 residues. The clonotype was recovered from a man aged 18 to 29 who received the YFV17D yellow fever vaccine. The chain carries TRBV4-3 and TRBJ1-4; D is possibly TRBD1 (5 bases). The sample was CD8+ T cells sorted from PBMCs, taken 15 days after the yellow fever booster vaccination. CDR3 DNA sequence: TGCGCCAGCAGCCAAGTGGGGGAGTCTAAGGAGAAACTGTTTTTT. Translating it yields CASSQVGESKEKLFF.